One TCR beta chain is described in this entry. Its antigen is not yet known. The sample holds no much larger clone one base away, and base qualities are not on file. Including the terminal cysteine and phenylalanine, the CDR3 comprises 9 residues. Left in the record is the CDR3 DNA by itself, 27 bases read in frame from the first base. The junction shows trimming of 7 bases on V and 7 bases on J, plus 2 bases between the germline ends. The germline V gene (reference sequence) yields MNHEY for CDR1 and SMNVEV for CDR2. Genomic DNA was extracted with the Qiagen DNeasy kit from unsorted PBMCs and from negatively selected CD4+ and CD8+ fractions. TCR beta CDR3 regions were subjected to amplification by immunoSEQ multiplex PCR with primers that anneal to V and J segments. A synthetic immune receptor repertoire was used to minimize amplification bias, and any residual bias was removed computationally once sequencing was done. Turning to the authors' computational methods: Repertoire diversity was quantified as the Shannon entropy index using custom Python scripts. The unsorted, CD4+ and CD8+ repertoires were each analyzed separately, with the exception of combined analyses, where CD4+ and CD8+ sequences were merged in silico. Clonal expansion was defined as a frequency increase of at least 2-fold after treatment compared with C1D1, and clones undetected at baseline were assigned a pseudocount of 0.5. Clones with 0 or 1 copy at C1D1 were defined as singleton clones, while clones with 2 or more copies were defined as non-singleton clones. Clones expanded in unsorted samples were annotated as CD4+, CD8+ or unknown by matching protein sequences in sorted samples from the same patient. Wilcoxon tests on paired samples were used to test diversity changes from C1D1 to C4D1. TCRdb obtained this table from immuneACCESS and retained in-frame rearrangements with V and J assigned. These tables miss some clones; where compared with another copy, unresolved V genes account for less than half of the shortfall, and the remainder is unexplained. V and J calls and clone size are as listed in that table; D and trimming were resolved from the DNA. Across this sample there are tens of thousands of clones, with more than 70% seen only once. The ten largest clones add up to over 5% of the sample.

This entry is derived from a study of PD-1 blockade in classical Hodgkin lymphoma (dated by TCRdb to between 2020 and 2021). The study in broad terms: Nivolumab dosing was 3 mg/kg intravenously every 2 weeks, continuing until either disease progression or unacceptable toxicity. To define a peripheral blood immune signature of response to PD-1 blockade in classical Hodgkin lymphoma, the study combined TCR beta sequencing with CyTOF.

The full study reports these points: The study covered only a single clinical trial cohort, and the causes of the repertoire differences, possibly disease activity or prior therapy, were still not defined. Newly diagnosed patients were reported to have lower baseline TCR diversity than healthy donors, and relapsed/refractory patients were reported to have lower baseline TCR diversity still. CD4+ but not CD8+ TCR diversity rose significantly by C4D1 (p=0.0027 vs p=0.16), most apparent in complete responders (p=0.02). Patients starting nivolumab less than 1 year after ASCT had lower diversity and were excluded from later analyses to avoid confounding by immune reconstitution. Trial patients with a complete response had baseline diversity similar to that of newly diagnosed patients, while partial responders and progressors had significantly lower diversity.

According to the study, the label for this sample's time point signals: cycle 2 day 1 (C2D1) of nivolumab. All trial patients had relapsed after autologous stem cell transplantation, with cohorts A, B and C differing in prior brentuximab vedotin exposure. A total of about 51 patients with relapsed/refractory classical Hodgkin lymphoma made up the trial cohort, and each patient's best overall response was complete response, partial response or progressive disease. Trial patients were treated with single-agent nivolumab in the multi-cohort phase II CheckMate 205 trial. An independent review committee assessed best overall response using the 2007 International Working Group response criteria. Trial PBMCs were obtained immediately prior to nivolumab initiation (C1D1) and on therapy at cycle 2 day 1 and cycle 4 day 1. Peripheral blood was collected in 8 mL Vacutainer Cell Preparation Tubes, from which PBMCs were isolated by centrifugation and then cryopreserved.

This receptor chain uses TRBV27 and TRBJ1-5, with an unclear D gene assignment. Sequencing used peripheral blood mononuclear cells (PBMCs), obtained before the second cycle of nivolumab. This sequence was found in a human donor with classical Hodgkin lymphoma. CDR3 reads: CASTQPQHF. Read as DNA, the sequence is TGTGCCAGCACCCAGCCCCAGCATTTT.